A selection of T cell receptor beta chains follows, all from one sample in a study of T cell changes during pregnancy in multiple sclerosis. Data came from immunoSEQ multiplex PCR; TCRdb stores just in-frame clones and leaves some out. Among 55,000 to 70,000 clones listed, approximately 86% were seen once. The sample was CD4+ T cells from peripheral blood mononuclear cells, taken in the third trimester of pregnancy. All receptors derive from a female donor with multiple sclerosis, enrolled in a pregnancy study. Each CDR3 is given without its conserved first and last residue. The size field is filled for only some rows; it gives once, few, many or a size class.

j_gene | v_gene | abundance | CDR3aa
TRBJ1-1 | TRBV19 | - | ASRTTENTEAF
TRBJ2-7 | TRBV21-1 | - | ASSNSTNLYEQY
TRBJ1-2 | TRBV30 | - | AWSDGLRDLKGGYT
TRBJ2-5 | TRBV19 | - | ASSLRDRQETQY
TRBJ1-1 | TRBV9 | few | ASSLGLMNTEAF
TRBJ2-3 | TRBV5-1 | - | ASSLADPSTDTQY
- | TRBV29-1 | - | SVENAYEQY
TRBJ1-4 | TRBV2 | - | ASRWIGQGRANEKLF
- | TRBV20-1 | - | SVRMDYEQY
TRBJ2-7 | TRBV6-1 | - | ASSSGRTGVEQY
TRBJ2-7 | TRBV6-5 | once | ASLDTAGSYEQY
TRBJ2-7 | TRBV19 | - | ASSSRGVPYEQY
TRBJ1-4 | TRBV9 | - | ASSVGQDFLGNEKLF
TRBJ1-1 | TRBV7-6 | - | ASSRDTMNTEAF
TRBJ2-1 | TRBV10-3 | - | AISSLEHGGAYNEQF